This TCR beta chain was recorded in a study of OX40 agonist ivuxolimab in advanced cancers. The wider study: Of the patients, three showed partial responses, one with hepatocellular carcinoma and two with cutaneous melanoma.

The protocol was immunoSEQ multiplex PCR, while the TCRdb copy is restricted to in-frame clones and leaves out a portion. The sample shows tens of thousands of clones, 82% of them seen only once. J was trimmed by 0 bases and V by 5 bases; bases with no gene match: 3. Germline V lookup: CDR1 SNHLY, CDR2 FYNNEI. CDR3 length: 14 amino acids. This clonotype originated in an adult with an advanced solid tumor such as melanoma, head and neck, liver or kidney cancer. Sequenced here: CD4+ or CD8+ T cells sorted from blood, sampled in a trial of the OX40 agonist ivuxolimab. The rearrangement uses TRBV2 and TRBJ2-7, with 8 bases matching TRBD1. The chain's CDR3 is CASSSDRVSYEQYF. For the CDR3, the DNA is TGTGCCAGCAGTTCGGACAGGGTCTCCTACGAGCAGTACTTC.